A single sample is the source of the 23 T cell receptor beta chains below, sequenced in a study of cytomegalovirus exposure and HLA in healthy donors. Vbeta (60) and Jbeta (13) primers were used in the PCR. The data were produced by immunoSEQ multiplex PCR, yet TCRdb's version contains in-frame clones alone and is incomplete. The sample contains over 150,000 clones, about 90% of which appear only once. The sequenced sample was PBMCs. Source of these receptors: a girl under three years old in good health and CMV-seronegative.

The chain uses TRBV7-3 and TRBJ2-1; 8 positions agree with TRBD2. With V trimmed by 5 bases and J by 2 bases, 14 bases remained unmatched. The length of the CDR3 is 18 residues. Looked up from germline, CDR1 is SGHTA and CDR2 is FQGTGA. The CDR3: CASSLMSVAGRAYNEQFF. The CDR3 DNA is TGTGCCAGCAGCCTCATGTCAGTAGCGGGAAGAGCCTACAATGAGCAGTTCTTC. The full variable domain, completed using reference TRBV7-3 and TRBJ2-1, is GAGVSQTPSNKVTEKGKYVELRCDPISGHTALYWYRQSLGQGPEFLIYFQGTGAADDSGLPNDRFFAVRPEGSVSTLKIQRTERGDSAVYLCASSLMSVAGRAYNEQFFGPGTRLTVL.

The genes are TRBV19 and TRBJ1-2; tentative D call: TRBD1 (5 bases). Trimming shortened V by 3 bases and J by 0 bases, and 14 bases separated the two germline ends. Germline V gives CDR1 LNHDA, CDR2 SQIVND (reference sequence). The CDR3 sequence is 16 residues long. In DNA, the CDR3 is TGTGCCAGTAGTATCGTCAGGGCCCCTTCTAACTATGGCTACACCTTC. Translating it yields CASSIVRAPSNYGYTF.

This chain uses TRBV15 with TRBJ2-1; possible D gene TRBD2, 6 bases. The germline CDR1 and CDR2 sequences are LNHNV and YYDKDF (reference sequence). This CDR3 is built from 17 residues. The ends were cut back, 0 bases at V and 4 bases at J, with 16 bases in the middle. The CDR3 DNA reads TGTGCCACCAGCAGAGATCCAAAGTCCGGGACTTACAATGAGCAGTTCTTC. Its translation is CATSRDPKSGTYNEQFF. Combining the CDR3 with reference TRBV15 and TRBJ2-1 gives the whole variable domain DAMVIQNPRYQVTQFGKPVTLSCSQTLNHNVMYWYQQKSSQAPKLLFHYYDKDFNNEADTPDNFQSRRPNTSFCFLDIRSPGLGDTAMYLCATSRDPKSGTYNEQFFGPGTRLTVL.

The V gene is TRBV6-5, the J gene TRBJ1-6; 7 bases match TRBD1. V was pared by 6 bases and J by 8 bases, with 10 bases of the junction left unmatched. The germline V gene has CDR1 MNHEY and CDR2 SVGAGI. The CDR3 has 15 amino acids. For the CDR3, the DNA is TGTGCCAGCAGGTTGGAGGACAGGTTTGATTCACCCCTCCACTTT. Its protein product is CASRLEDRFDSPLHF.

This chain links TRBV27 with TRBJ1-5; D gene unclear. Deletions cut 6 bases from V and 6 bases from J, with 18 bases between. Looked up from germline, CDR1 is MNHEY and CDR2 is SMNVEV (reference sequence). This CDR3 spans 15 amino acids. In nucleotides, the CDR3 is TGTGCCAGCAGCCCATTTGCGGGGTCAAGTCAGCCCCAGCATTTT. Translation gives CASSPFAGSSQPQHF.

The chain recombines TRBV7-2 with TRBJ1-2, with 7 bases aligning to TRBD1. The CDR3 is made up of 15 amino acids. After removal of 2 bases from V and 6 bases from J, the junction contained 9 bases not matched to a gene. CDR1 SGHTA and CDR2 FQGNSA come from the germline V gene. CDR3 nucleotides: TGTGCCAGCAGCTTAATGGACAGGATCGCGCATGGCTACACCTTC. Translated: CASSLMDRIAHGYTF.

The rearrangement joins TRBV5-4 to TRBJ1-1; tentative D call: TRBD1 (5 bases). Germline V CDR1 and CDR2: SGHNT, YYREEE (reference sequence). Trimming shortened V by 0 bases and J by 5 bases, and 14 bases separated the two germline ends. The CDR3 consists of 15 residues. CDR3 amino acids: CASSLARQGKTEAFF. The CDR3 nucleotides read TGTGCCAGCAGCTTGGCCAGGCAGGGAAAGACTGAAGCTTTCTTT.

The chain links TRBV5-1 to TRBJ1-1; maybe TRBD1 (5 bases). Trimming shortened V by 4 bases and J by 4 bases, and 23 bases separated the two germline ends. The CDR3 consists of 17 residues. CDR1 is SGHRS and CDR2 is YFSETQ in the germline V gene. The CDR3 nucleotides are TGCGCCAGCAGCGTACAAGGCGGGGGTTGGCAGAGCACTGAAGCTTTCTTT. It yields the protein CASSVQGGGWQSTEAFF.

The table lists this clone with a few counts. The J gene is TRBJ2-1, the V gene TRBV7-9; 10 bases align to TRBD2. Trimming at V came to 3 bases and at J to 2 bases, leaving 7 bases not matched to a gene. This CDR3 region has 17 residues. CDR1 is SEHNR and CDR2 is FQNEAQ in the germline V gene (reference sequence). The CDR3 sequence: CASSFRLAGVAYNEQFF. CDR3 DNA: TGTGCCAGCAGCTTTAGGCTAGCGGGGGTCGCCTACAATGAGCAGTTCTTC.

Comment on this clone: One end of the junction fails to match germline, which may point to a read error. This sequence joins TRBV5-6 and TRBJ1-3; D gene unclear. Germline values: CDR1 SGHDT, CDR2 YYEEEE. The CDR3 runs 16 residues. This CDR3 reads CASSLNGLGSRNTTYF. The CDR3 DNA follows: TGTGCCAGCAGCTTGAACGGATTAGGGAGTCGAAACACCACATATTTT.

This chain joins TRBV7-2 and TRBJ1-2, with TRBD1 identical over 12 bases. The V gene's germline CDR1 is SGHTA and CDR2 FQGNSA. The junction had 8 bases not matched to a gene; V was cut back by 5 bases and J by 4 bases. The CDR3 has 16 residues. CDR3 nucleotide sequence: TGTGCCAGCAGCCCGGGACAGGGGGCGTCGGGCTATGGCTACACCTTC. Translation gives CASSPGQGASGYGYTF.

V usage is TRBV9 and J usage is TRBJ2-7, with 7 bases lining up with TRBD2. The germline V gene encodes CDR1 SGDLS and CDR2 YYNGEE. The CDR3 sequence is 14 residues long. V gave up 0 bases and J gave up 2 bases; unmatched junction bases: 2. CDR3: CASSVEGGTYEQYF. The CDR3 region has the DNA TGTGCCAGCAGCGTAGAGGGAGGGACCTACGAGCAGTACTTC. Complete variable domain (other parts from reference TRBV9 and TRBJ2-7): DSGVTQTPKHLITATGQRVTLRCSPRSGDLSVYWYQQSLDQGLQFLIQYYNGEERAKGNILERFSAQQFPDLHSELNLSSLELGDSALYFCASSVEGGTYEQYFGPGTRLTVT.

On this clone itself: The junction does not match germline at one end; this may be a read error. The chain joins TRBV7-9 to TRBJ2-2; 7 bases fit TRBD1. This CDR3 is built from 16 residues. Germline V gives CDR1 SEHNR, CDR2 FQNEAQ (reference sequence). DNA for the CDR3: TGTTCCAGCAGGTCCACAGGGGACCTAGGCACCGGGGAGCTGTTTTTT. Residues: CSSRSTGDLGTGELFF.

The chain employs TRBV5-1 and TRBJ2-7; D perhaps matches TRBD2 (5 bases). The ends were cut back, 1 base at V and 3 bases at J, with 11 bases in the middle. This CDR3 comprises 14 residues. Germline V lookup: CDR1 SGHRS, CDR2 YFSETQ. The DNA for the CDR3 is TGCGCCAGCAGCTTGTTGGCGGGCCACTACGAGCAGTACTTC. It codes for CASSLLAGHYEQYF.

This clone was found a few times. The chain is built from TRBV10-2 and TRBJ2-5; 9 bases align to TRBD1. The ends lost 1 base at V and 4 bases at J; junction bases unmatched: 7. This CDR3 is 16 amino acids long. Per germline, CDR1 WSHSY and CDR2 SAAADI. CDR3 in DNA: TGCGCCAGCAGTGAGTACCGGGACAGGGAAGGAGAGACCCAGTACTTC. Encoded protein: CASSEYRDREGETQYF.

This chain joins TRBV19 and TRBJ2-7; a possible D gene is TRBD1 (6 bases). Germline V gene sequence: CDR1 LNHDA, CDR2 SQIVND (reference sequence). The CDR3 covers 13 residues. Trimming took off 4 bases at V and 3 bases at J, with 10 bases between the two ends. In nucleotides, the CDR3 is TGTGCCAGTAGTACCTCGGACAGCTACGAGCAGTACTTC. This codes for CASSTSDSYEQYF. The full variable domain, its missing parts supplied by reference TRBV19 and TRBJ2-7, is DGGITQSPKYLFRKEGQNVTLSCEQNLNHDAMYWYRQDPGQGLRLIYYSQIVNDFQKGDIAEGYSVSREKKESFPLTVTSAQKNPTAFYLCASSTSDSYEQYFGPGTRLTVT.

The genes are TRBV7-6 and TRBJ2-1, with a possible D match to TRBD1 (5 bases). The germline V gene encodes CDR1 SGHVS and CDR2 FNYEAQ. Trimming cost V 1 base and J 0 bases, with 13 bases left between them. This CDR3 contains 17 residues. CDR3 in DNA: TGTGCCAGCAGCTTAGGGGCAGGGTCGAGCTCCTACAATGAGCAGTTCTTC. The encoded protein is CASSLGAGSSSYNEQFF.

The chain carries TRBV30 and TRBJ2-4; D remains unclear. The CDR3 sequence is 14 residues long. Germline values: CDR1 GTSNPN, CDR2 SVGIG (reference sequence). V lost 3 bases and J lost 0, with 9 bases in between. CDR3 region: CAWSKVLAKNIQYF. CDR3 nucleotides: TGTGCCTGGAGCAAAGTACTAGCCAAAAACATTCAGTACTTC.

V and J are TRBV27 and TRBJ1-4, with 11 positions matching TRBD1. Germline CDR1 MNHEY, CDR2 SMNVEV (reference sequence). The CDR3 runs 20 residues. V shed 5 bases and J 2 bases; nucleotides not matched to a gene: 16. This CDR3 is CASSTKNRTGGGDTNEKLFF. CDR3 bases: TGTGCCAGCAGTACAAAAAATCGGACAGGGGGCGGAGATACTAATGAAAAACTGTTTTTT.

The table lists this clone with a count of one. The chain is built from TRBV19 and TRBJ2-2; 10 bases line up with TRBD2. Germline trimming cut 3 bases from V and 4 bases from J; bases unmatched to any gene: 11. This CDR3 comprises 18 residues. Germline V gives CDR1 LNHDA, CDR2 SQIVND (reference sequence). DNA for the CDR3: TGTGCCAGTAGTATTGAGGGGCCGGCTAGCGGGGGCACCGGGGAGCTGTTTTTT. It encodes CASSIEGPASGGTGELFF.

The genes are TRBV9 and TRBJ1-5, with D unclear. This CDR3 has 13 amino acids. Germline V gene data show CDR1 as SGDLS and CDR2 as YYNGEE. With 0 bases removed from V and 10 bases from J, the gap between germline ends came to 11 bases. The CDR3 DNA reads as TGTGCCAGCAGCGTAGGGGGAGGGAGACCCCAGCATTTT. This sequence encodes CASSVGGGRPQHF. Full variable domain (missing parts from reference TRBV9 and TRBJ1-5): DSGVTQTPKHLITATGQRVTLRCSPRSGDLSVYWYQQSLDQGLQFLIQYYNGEERAKGNILERFSAQQFPDLHSELNLSSLELGDSALYFCASSVGGGRPQHFGDGTRLSIL.

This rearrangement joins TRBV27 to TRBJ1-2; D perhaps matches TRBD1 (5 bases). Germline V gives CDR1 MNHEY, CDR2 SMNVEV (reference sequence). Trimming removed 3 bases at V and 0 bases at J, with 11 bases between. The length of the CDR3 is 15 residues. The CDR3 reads CASSFIGATNYGYTF. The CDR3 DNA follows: TGTGCCAGCAGTTTCATAGGGGCGACTAACTATGGCTACACCTTC.

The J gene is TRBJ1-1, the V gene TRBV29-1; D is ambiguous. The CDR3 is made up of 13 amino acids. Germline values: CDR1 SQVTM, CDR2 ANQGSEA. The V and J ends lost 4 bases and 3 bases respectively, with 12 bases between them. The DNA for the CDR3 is TGCAGCGTTGCCCCAGGCCTCCACACTGAAGCTTTCTTT. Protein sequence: CSVAPGLHTEAFF.